Listed below are T cell receptor beta chains from one sample, sequenced in a study of T cells after yellow fever vaccination. TCRdb fed the 5' RACE reads into MiXCR, producing one record per CDR3 protein. The sample holds approximately 550,000 distinct CDR3 sequences, about 19% seen once. The input for sequencing was PBMCs, taken 15 days after the yellow fever booster vaccination. The receptors were gathered from a man aged 30 to 39 who received the YFV17D yellow fever vaccine. The CDR3 runs from the conserved cysteine through the conserved F or W. D genes are given only for firm matches. The size of a clone is reported for some rows only, either as once, few or many, or as a class for expanded clones.

cdr3_aa,cdr3_nt,cdr3_length,clone_size,d_call,v_call,j_call
CSAIGQINSPLHF,TGCAGTGCTATAGGACAGATTAATTCACCCCTCCACTTT,13,few,-,TRBV20-1,TRBJ1-6
CASSPRLAGVNTGELFF,TGTGCCAGCAGCCCGAGACTAGCGGGAGTGAACACCGGGGAGCTGTTTTTT,17,few,TRBD2,TRBV7-2,TRBJ2-2
CASSFNRDEKLFF,TGTGCCAGCAGCTTTAACCGCGATGAAAAACTGTTTTTT,13,-,-,TRBV11-2,TRBJ1-4
CANPEDGPEEQYF,TGTGCCAACCCGGAGGATGGACCCGAAGAACAGTACTTC,13,-,-,TRBV21-1,TRBJ2-7
CASSLTTGENSPLHF,TGTGCCAGCAGTTTAACGACAGGGGAAAATTCACCCCTCCACTTT,15,-,TRBD1,TRBV12-3/TRBV12-4,TRBJ1-6
CASSRGLAVYNEQFF,TGTGCCAGCAGCCGGGGACTAGCGGTCTACAATGAGCAGTTCTTC,15,-,TRBD2,TRBV7-2,TRBJ2-1
CASSVTGQYEAFF,TGCGCCAGCAGCGTGACAGGCCAGTATGAAGCTTTCTTT,13,-,-,TRBV5-1,TRBJ1-1
CASSQGTGRSYEQYF,TGCGCCAGCAGCCAAGGTACGGGACGGAGCTACGAGCAGTACTTC,15,few,-,TRBV4-3,TRBJ2-7
CASSLGRERPNTQYF,TGCGCCAGCAGCCTCGGGCGGGAGAGACCTAATACGCAGTATTTT,15,-,TRBD2,TRBV5-1,TRBJ2-3
CASSFDSFEQYF,TGTGCCAGCAGTTTCGACAGTTTCGAGCAGTACTTC,12,few,-,TRBV12-3/TRBV12-4,TRBJ2-7
CASSRTSGGVYEQYF,TGTGCCAGCAGCCGGACTAGCGGGGGCGTCTACGAGCAGTACTTC,15,few,TRBD2,TRBV7-6,TRBJ2-7
CAISESPSLGEQYF,TGTGCCATCAGTGAGTCGCCTAGCCTCGGCGAGCAGTACTTC,14,-,-,TRBV10-3,TRBJ2-7
CASRERGEKLFF,TGTGCCAGCAGGGAACGGGGTGAAAAACTGTTTTTT,12,few,-,TRBV3-1,TRBJ1-4
CAGSGDSYEQYF,TGTGCCGGCTCGGGGGACTCCTACGAGCAGTACTTC,12,-,-,TRBV10-3,TRBJ2-7
CASSLSVSAGELFF,TGTGCCAGCAGTTTGAGCGTCTCAGCCGGGGAGCTGTTTTTT,14,-,-,TRBV12-3/TRBV12-4,TRBJ2-2
CASSHELQGPYNEQFF,TGCGCCAGCAGCCACGAACTTCAAGGGCCCTACAATGAGCAGTTCTTC,16,-,-,TRBV4-3,TRBJ2-1
CASSSSGLRDEQFF,TGTGCCAGCAGCTCGTCCGGGCTCCGCGATGAGCAGTTCTTC,14,-,-,TRBV7-2,TRBJ2-1
CSAGTSGRVETQYF,TGCAGTGCTGGGACTAGCGGGAGGGTCGAGACCCAGTACTTC,14,few,TRBD2,TRBV20-1,TRBJ2-5
CASGTGQISYEQYF,TGTGCCAGCGGGACCGGACAGATCTCCTACGAGCAGTACTTC,14,few,-,TRBV21-1,TRBJ2-7
CASSLGGNGYEQYF,TGTGCCAGCAGCTTAGGAGGCAATGGCTACGAGCAGTACTTC,14,few,-,TRBV7-8,TRBJ2-7
CASSQFRRGQTTGELFF,TGTGCCAGCAGCCAATTCCGCCGGGGGCAAACCACCGGGGAGCTGTTTTTT,17,-,-,TRBV14,TRBJ2-2
CSASDRVNEKLFF,TGCAGTGCCTCCGACAGGGTTAATGAAAAACTGTTTTTT,13,few,TRBD1,TRBV20-1,TRBJ1-4
CASSYRGRATGELFF,TGTGCCAGCAGTTACAGGGGGCGGGCCACCGGGGAGCTGTTTTTT,15,-,TRBD1,TRBV28,TRBJ2-2
CATSRGARVEAEQYF,TGTGCCACCAGCAGAGGGGCCAGGGTAGAAGCCGAGCAGTACTTC,15,-,-,TRBV15,TRBJ2-7
CASSLSGADGTQYF,TGTGCCAGCAGTCTATCGGGGGCGGATGGGACCCAGTACTTC,14,few,-,TRBV3-1,TRBJ2-5
CSVLGTGGYEQYF,TGCAGTGTTCTGGGGACAGGGGGCTACGAGCAGTACTTC,13,few,TRBD1,TRBV20-1,TRBJ2-7
CASSLSFTQYF,TGTGCCAGCAGTTTATCTTTTACGCAGTATTTT,11,-,-,TRBV28,TRBJ2-3
CATSSALAGGYEQYF,TGTGCCACCAGCAGTGCCTTAGCGGGAGGCTACGAGCAGTACTTC,15,-,TRBD2,TRBV15,TRBJ2-7
CASSLLKGDGYTF,TGTGCCAGCAGTTTGCTAAAGGGGGATGGCTACACCTTC,13,few,-,TRBV12-3/TRBV12-4,TRBJ1-2
CSAPRLVYEQYF,TGCAGTGCTCCGAGACTAGTCTACGAGCAGTACTTC,12,few,-,TRBV20-1,TRBJ2-7
CASSQDVYGSNSPLHF,TGCGCCAGCAGCCAAGATGTGTACGGGAGCAATTCACCCCTCCACTTT,16,-,-,TRBV4-3,TRBJ1-6
CASSLFREGVGQFF,TGTGCCAGCAGTCTCTTCCGGGAGGGCGTGGGGCAGTTCTTC,14,few,TRBD2,TRBV6-2/TRBV6-3,TRBJ2-1
CASSPGLATTDTQYF,TGTGCCAGCAGCCCGGGACTAGCGACGACAGATACGCAGTATTTT,15,-,TRBD2,TRBV7-2,TRBJ2-3
CASSEPGQGGSYEQYF,TGTGCCAGCAGCGAACCGGGACAGGGGGGTTCCTACGAGCAGTACTTC,16,-,TRBD1,TRBV7-8,TRBJ2-7
CASSGGLGTNYGYTF,TGTGCCAGCAGCGGTGGATTGGGGACTAACTATGGCTACACCTTC,15,few,-,TRBV5-4,TRBJ1-2
CSSVSAGSTCPRRTETQYF,TGTAGCTCTGTGTCAGCAGGCAGCACATGCCCCAGGAGGACAGAGACCCAGTACTTC,19,once,-,TRBV7-5,TRBJ2-5
CASSSGQVQETQYF,TGTGCCAGCAGCTCCGGACAGGTACAAGAGACCCAGTACTTC,14,few,TRBD1,TRBV7-9,TRBJ2-5
CASSQGEGMLQETQYF,TGCGCCAGCAGCCAAGGGGAGGGGATGCTGCAAGAGACCCAGTACTTC,16,many,TRBD2,TRBV4-3,TRBJ2-5
CASPIGTKGDTQYF,TGTGCCAGCCCGATAGGGACAAAAGGAGATACGCAGTATTTT,14,few,-,TRBV27,TRBJ2-3
CASLSGELFF,TGTGCCAGCCTCTCCGGGGAGCTGTTTTTT,10,-,-,TRBV12-3/TRBV12-4,TRBJ2-2
CASRSLIGGTSTDTQYF,TGTGCCAGCAGGTCATTAATAGGCGGGACCTCCACAGATACGCAGTATTTT,17,-,-,TRBV12-3/TRBV12-4,TRBJ2-3
CASSLRQGDKETQYF,TGTGCCAGCAGCCTAAGACAGGGCGATAAAGAGACCCAGTACTTC,15,-,TRBD1,TRBV28,TRBJ2-5
CASSHWGLAGEETQYF,TGTGCCAGCAGCCACTGGGGACTAGCGGGAGAAGAGACCCAGTACTTC,16,few,TRBD2,TRBV7-2,TRBJ2-5
CASSPRANVLTF,TGTGCCAGCAGCCCGAGGGCCAACGTCCTGACTTTC,12,-,-,TRBV12-3/TRBV12-4,TRBJ2-6
CASSQIRGHEQFF,TGTGCCAGCAGTCAGATAAGGGGTCATGAGCAGTTCTTC,13,few,-,TRBV6-1,TRBJ2-1
CSVEGNTDTQYF,TGCAGCGTCGAGGGAAACACAGATACGCAGTATTTT,12,-,-,TRBV29-1,TRBJ2-3
CASSQDWTGGGEQYF,TGTGCCAGCAGCCAAGACTGGACAGGGGGCGGTGAGCAGTACTTC,15,-,TRBD1,TRBV3-1,TRBJ2-7
CASSSWQTMYNEQFF,TGTGCCAGCAGCTCCTGGCAGACTATGTACAATGAGCAGTTCTTC,15,few,-,TRBV7-2,TRBJ2-1